This T cell receptor (beta chain) is drawn from a study of OX40 agonist ivuxolimab in advanced cancers. Trimming removed 0 bases at V and 6 bases at J, with 6 bases between. Germline loops: CDR1 LGHNT, CDR2 FRNRAP. This CDR3 has 12 residues. Generated by immunoSEQ multiplex PCR, the TCRdb table keeps only in-frame clones and is missing some. The table has roughly 20,000 clones, 75% to 85% seen once; the top ten hold around 20%. The V call is TRBV12-5, the J call TRBJ2-7, with D uncertain. This sequence was found in an adult with an advanced solid tumor such as melanoma, head and neck, liver or kidney cancer. The sample was CD4+ or CD8+ T cells sorted from blood, taken in a trial of the OX40 agonist ivuxolimab. CDR3: CASGLVLGEQYF. Written as DNA, the CDR3 is TGTGCTAGTGGTTTGGTGTTAGGCGAGCAGTACTTC.